The clone carrying this TCR beta chain has only one observation. The sample originates from a study of shared clonotypes between healthy human individuals. The CDR3 consists of 15 residues. In germline, CDR1 is SGDLS, CDR2 YYNGEE. The junction had 6 bases not matched to a gene; V was cut back by 0 bases and J by 6 bases. Repertoires were generated with immunoSEQ multiplex PCR, while TCRdb's copy carries only in-frame clones and drops some. The sample consists of 2 million to 2.5 million clones, just under 95% of them appearing once. The specimen sequenced was naive CD4+ T cells from PBMCs. The subset denotes: CD45RA+ positively selected. The V call is TRBV9, the J call TRBJ2-3; TRBD2 matches 8 bases. The TCR was taken from a man aged 18 to 30 in good health. Some clones in this sample may be carry-over from other donors' samples. The CDR3 protein is CASSVVSGGPDTQYF. CDR3 bases: TGTGCCAGCAGCGTAGTCTCGGGAGGGCCTGATACGCAGTATTTT.